The sequence of this T cell receptor beta chain was determined in a study of immune evolution from preneoplasia to lung adenocarcinoma. Measured with immunoSEQ multiplex PCR; TCRdb has only the in-frame clones, and not every one. The sample contains over 3,500 clones, about 91% of which appear only once. The clonotype originates from a person between 60 and 79 years old with lung adenocarcinoma. Sequenced sample: FFPE lung adenocarcinoma in situ tissue.

The CDR3 nucleotides are TGTGCCAGCTCACCACTGAGGGGGGGAAACACTGAAGCTTTCTTT. Protein: CASSPLRGGNTEAFF. The chain has TRBV18 and TRBJ1-1, with D perhaps matching TRBD1 (6 bases). Germline V gives CDR1 KGHSH, CDR2 LQKENI. The V and J ends lost 1 base and 2 bases respectively, with 11 bases between them. This CDR3 contains 15 residues.